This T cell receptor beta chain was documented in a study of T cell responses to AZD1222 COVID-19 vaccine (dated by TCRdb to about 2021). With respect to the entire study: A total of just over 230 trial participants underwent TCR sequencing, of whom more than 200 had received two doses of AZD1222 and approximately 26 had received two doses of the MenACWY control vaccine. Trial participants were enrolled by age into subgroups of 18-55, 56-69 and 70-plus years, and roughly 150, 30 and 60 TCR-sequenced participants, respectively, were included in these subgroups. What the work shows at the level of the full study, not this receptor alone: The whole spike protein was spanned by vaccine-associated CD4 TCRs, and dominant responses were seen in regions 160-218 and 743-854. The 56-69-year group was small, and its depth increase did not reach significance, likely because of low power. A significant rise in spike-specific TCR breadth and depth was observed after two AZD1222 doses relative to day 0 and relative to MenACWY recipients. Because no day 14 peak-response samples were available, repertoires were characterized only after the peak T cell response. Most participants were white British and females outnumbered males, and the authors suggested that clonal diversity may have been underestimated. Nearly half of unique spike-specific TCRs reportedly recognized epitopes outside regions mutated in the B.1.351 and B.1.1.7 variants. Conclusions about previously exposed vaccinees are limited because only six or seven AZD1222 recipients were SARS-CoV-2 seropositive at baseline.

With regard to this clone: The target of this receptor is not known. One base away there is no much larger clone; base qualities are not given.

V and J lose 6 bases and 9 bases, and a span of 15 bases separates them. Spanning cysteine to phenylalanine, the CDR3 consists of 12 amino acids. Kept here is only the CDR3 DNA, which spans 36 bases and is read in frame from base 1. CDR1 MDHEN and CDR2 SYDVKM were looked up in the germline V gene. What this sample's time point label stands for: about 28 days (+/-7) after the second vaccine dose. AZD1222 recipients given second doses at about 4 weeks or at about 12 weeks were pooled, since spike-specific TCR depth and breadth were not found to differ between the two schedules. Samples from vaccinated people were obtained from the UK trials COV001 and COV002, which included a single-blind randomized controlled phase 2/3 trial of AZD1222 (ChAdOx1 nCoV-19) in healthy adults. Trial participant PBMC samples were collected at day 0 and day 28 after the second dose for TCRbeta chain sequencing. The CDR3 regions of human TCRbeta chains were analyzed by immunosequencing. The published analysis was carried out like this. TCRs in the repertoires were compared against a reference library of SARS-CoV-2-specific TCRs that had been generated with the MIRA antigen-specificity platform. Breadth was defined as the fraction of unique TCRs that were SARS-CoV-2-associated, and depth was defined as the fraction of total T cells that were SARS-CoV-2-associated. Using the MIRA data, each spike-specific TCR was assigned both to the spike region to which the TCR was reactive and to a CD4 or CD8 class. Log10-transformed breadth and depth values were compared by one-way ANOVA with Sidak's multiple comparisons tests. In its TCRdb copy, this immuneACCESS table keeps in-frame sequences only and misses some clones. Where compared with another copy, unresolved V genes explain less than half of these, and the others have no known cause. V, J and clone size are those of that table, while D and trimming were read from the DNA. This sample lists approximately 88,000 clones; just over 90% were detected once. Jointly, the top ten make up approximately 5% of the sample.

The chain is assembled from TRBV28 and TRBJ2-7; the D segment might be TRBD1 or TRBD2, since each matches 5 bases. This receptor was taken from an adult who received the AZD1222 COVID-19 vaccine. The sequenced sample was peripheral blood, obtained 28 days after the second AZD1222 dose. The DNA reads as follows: TGTGCCAGCAGCCCCCCTTCGGGACGGCAGTACTTC. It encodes CASSPPSGRQYF.